The clone carrying this T cell receptor beta chain was recorded many times. Its target is unknown. TCRdb passed the reads through MiXCR, listing each CDR3 protein once. Among 120,000 to 150,000 distinct CDR3 sequences listed, approximately 5.9% were seen once. These data come from a study of T cell repertoires in cytomegalovirus infection. The overall study: An indication of both CMV infection and matching HLA type came from public TCR beta signatures. Study findings and constraints: Summed frequency of public TCR beta families distinguished CMV carriers with the relevant HLA.

Trimming cost V 3 bases and J 7 bases, with 13 bases left between them. This CDR3 contains 13 residues. Looked up from germline, CDR1 is KGHSH and CDR2 is LQKENI. The chain recombines TRBV18 with TRBJ2-7; TRBD1 might be the D (6 bases). The source of this sequence is a human donor in good health (CMV status not recorded). Some clones in this sample may be carry-over from other donors' samples. The sequenced sample was PBMCs. This CDR3 is CASSPAGAREQYF. CDR3 bases: TGTGCCAGCTCACCGGCAGGGGCTCGGGAGCAGTACTTC.